Each of the 10 T cell receptor beta chains below was sequenced from the same sample in a study of spatial heterogeneity in lung cancer. General observations from the study: Counts of expanded intratumoral alpha and beta TCRs tracked tumor mutation counts.

Time point in this sample: sample taken at primary tumor resection. TCRdb fed the 5' RACE reads into MiXCR, producing one record per CDR3 protein. Found here are roughly 20,000 distinct CDR3 sequences, about 2.7% of them singletons; the top ten hold approximately 7.7%. These receptors are not linked to any known antigen. The sequencing used lung tumor tissue, collected at surgery. The origin of the receptors is a male donor with early-stage non-small cell lung cancer.

This clonotype came up many times. CDR3 residues: CASFQRRLQIYGYTF. The DNA of the CDR3 is TGTGCCAGCTTTCAAAGGAGACTCCAGATCTATGGCTACACCTTC. The chain carries TRBV2 and TRBJ1-2; no reliable D call. The CDR3 is 15 residues long. Germline values: CDR1 SNHLY, CDR2 FYNNEI. Trimming shortened V by 8 bases and J by 4 bases, and 20 bases separated the two germline ends. Full variable domain (outside the CDR3, taken from reference TRBV2 and TRBJ1-2): EPEVTQTPSHQVTQMGQEVILRCVPISNHLYFYWYRQILGQKVEFLVSFYNNEISEKSEIFDDQFSVERPDGSNFTLKIRSTKLEDSAMYFCASFQRRLQIYGYTFGSGTRLTVV.

This clonotype has a count of ten or more. The rearrangement joins TRBV7-9 to TRBJ2-1, with TRBD2 matching over 11 bases. Germline CDR1 reads SEHNR; CDR2 reads FQNEAQ (reference sequence). This CDR3 is built from 16 residues. The V gene end was trimmed by 4 bases and the J gene end by 6 bases; junction bases not matched to a gene: 8. CDR3 DNA: TGTGCCAGCAGCTCCCAAGTCCTAGCGGGAGGCAATGAGCAGTTCTTC. Translation: CASSSQVLAGGNEQFF.

This clonotype was picked up many times. The chain couples TRBV7-3 to TRBJ2-2; TRBD1 matches at 9 bases. The CDR3 covers 19 residues. V lost 0 bases to trimming and J lost 0 bases; unmatched junction nucleotides: 8. CDR1 SGHTA and CDR2 FQGTGA come from the germline V gene. CDR3 in amino acids: CASSLTPGTGRTNTGELFF. The DNA for the CDR3 is TGTGCCAGCAGCTTAACACCAGGGACAGGGCGTACGAACACCGGGGAGCTGTTTTTT.

The table lists this clonotype with many counts. The CDR3 nucleotides are TGTGCCAGCAGCCTGACTAGTCCCCATGAGCAGTTCTTC. This sequence encodes CASSLTSPHEQFF. The chain is built from TRBV3-1 and TRBJ2-1, with D perhaps matching TRBD2 (6 bases). The CDR3 is 13 residues long. The germline CDR1 and CDR2 sequences are LGHDT and YNNKEL (reference sequence). With 4 bases removed from V and 8 bases from J, the gap between germline ends came to 12 bases.

This clonotype was observed many times. The rearrangement joins TRBV6-4 to TRBJ2-2, with D possibly being TRBD1 or TRBD2 (5 bases each). This CDR3 has 14 amino acids. Deletions cut 6 bases from V and 5 bases from J, with 13 bases between. CDR1 and CDR2 from the germline V gene are MRHNA and SNTAGT. Written as DNA, the CDR3 is TGTGCCAGCAGCGGGACCCCGGGGACCGGGGAGCTGTTTTTT. Protein: CASSGTPGTGELFF.

This clonotype is categorized as medium-sized. The rearrangement joins TRBV21-1 to TRBJ1-5; TRBD1 was called by the table and not checked on the DNA. TRBV21-1 counts as a pseudogene. This CDR3 spans 15 amino acids. The CDR3 protein is CASSKTGHSNQPQHF. In nucleotides, the CDR3 is TGTGCCAGCAGCAAAACCGGGCATAGCAATCAGCCCCAGCATTTT.

In this sample, this clonotype turned up many times. The V and J genes are TRBV3-1 and TRBJ2-1, with TRBD2 identical over 8 bases. Germline CDR1 is LGHDT and CDR2 is YNNKEL (reference sequence). This CDR3 has 14 amino acids. The V segment lost 4 bases and the J segment 2 bases; nucleotides outside the gene matches: 1. The CDR3 reads CASSRSGTYNEQFF. CDR3 bases: TGTGCCAGCAGCCGTAGCGGGACCTACAATGAGCAGTTCTTC.

This clonotype was picked up many times. The J gene is TRBJ1-6, the V gene TRBV20-1; D ambiguous. V lost 0 bases, J lost 9 bases, and 18 bases lay in between. In germline, CDR1 is DFQATT, CDR2 SNEGSKA (reference sequence). This CDR3 is built from 16 residues. CDR3 sequence reads: CSARDGPLGGISPLHF. CDR3 in DNA: TGCAGTGCTAGAGATGGCCCACTTGGAGGGATTTCACCCCTCCACTTT.

There are many counts of this clonotype. This chain joins TRBV20-1 and TRBJ2-7; maybe TRBD1 (6 bases). V lost 5 bases to trimming and J lost 0 bases, with 14 bases between them. CDR1 is DFQATT, CDR2 SNEGSKA, per germline (reference sequence). CDR3 length: 14 residues. CDR3 loop: CSALPRGHSYEQYF. The DNA for the CDR3 is TGCAGTGCTCTCCCCCGGGGACACTCCTACGAGCAGTACTTC.

This clonotype was observed at least ten times. The chain uses TRBV6-1 and TRBJ2-5; 9 nucleotides line up with TRBD1. Trimming took 5 bases from V and 6 from J; bases not matched to a gene: 16. The CDR3 consists of 17 residues. CDR1 MNHNS and CDR2 SASEGT come from the germline V gene. The CDR3 nucleotides are TGTGCCAGCAGTCCAAGTATTGGGACAGGGTTTATGAAGACCCAGTACTTC. Amino acids: CASSPSIGTGFMKTQYF.